This TCR beta chain was observed in a study of radiation and T cells in renal cell carcinoma. With 6 bases clipped from V and 4 bases from J, the junction kept 7 bases outside the gene matches. CDR3 length: 15 amino acids. Germline CDR1 is LNHDA and CDR2 is SQIVND (reference sequence). Repertoires were generated with immunoSEQ multiplex PCR, while TCRdb's copy carries only in-frame clones and drops some. The data show some 120,000 clones, 80% to 90% seen once. Time point denoted: blood 2 weeks post-SBRT. As for treatment: 15 Gy SBRT to primary tumor, nephrectomy 4 weeks later. After SBRT, blood was collected at 2 and 4 weeks, plus baseline. The patient's renal cell carcinoma had clear cell pathology.

The sample was blood, taken from a patient whose treatment included radiotherapy and nephrectomy. The clonotype originates from a woman between 55 and 75 years old with renal cell carcinoma. The chain couples TRBV19 to TRBJ2-3; 10 bases fit TRBD1. The CDR3: CASSPDRGSPDTQYF. DNA for the CDR3: TGTGCCAGTAGCCCGGACAGGGGGTCCCCAGATACGCAGTATTTT.